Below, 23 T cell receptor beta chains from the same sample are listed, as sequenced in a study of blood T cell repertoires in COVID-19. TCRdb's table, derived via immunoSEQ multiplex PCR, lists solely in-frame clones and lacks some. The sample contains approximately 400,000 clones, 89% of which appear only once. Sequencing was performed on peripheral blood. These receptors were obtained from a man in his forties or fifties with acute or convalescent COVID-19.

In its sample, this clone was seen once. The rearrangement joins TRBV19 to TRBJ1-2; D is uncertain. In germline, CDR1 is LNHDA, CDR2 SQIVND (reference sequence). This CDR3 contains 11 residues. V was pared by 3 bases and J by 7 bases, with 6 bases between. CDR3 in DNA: TGTGCCAGTAGTATCGTCGGTGGCTACACCTTC. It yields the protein CASSIVGGYTF. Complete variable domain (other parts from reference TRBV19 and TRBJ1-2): DGGITQSPKYLFRKEGQNVTLSCEQNLNHDAMYWYRQDPGQGLRLIYYSQIVNDFQKGDIAEGYSVSREKKESFPLTVTSAQKNPTAFYLCASSIVGGYTFGSGTRLTVV.

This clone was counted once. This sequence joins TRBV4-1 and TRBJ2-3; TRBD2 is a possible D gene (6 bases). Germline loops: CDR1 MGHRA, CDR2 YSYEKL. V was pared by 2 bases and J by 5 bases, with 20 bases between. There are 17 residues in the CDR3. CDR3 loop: CASSQILGREIGDTQYF. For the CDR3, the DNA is TGCGCCAGCAGCCAAATCTTGGGGCGGGAAATTGGAGATACGCAGTATTTT.

The DNA for the CDR3 is TGTGCCAGCAGCTTAGCCGGACAGGAGTACAATGAGCAGTTCTTC. This encodes CASSLAGQEYNEQFF. J is TRBJ2-1 and V is TRBV7-8, with TRBD1 identical over 7 bases. The V segment lost 0 bases and the J segment 4 bases; nucleotides outside the gene matches: 3. This CDR3 spans 15 amino acids. Germline V gene data show CDR1 as SGHVS and CDR2 as FQNEAQ.

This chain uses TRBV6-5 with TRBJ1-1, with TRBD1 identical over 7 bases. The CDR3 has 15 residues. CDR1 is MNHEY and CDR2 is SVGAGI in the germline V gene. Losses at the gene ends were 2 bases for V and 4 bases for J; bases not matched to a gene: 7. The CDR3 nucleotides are TGTGCCAGCAGTTACGTGCAGGGGGAGGTCACTGAAGCTTTCTTT. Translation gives CASSYVQGEVTEAFF.

The CDR3 loop is CASRPPGGTGVGYTF. For the CDR3, the DNA is TGTGCCAGCAGGCCTCCGGGGGGGACAGGGGTCGGCTACACCTTC. The J gene is TRBJ1-2, the V gene TRBV6-5; 10 nucleotides line up with TRBD1. The CDR3 runs to 15 residues. Trimming cost V 6 bases and J 8 bases; bases outside gene matches: 12. The germline CDR1 and CDR2 sequences are MNHEY and SVGAGI.

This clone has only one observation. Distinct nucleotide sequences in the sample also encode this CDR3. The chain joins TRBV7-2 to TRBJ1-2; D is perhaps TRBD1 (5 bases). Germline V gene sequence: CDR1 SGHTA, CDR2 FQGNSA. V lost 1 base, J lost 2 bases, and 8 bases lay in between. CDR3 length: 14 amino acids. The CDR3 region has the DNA TGTGCCAGCAGCTTAGTCCAGGGAAACTATGGCTACACCTTC. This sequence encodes CASSLVQGNYGYTF.

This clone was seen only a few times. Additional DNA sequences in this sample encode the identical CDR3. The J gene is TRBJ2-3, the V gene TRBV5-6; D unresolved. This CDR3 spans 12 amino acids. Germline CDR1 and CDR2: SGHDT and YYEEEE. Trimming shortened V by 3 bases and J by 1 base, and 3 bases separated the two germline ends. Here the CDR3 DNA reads TGTGCCAGCAGCTCGGGCACAGATACGCAGTATTTT. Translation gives CASSSGTDTQYF.

CDR3 DNA sequence: TGTGCCAGCAGCCCTAAGCGGGGGGGTAGGTACGAGCAGTACTTC. Encoded protein: CASSPKRGGRYEQYF. The chain employs TRBV28 and TRBJ2-7, with 10 positions matching TRBD2. Trimming at V came to 6 bases and at J to 4 bases, leaving 9 bases not matched to a gene. Germline V gene lookup returns CDR1 MDHEN and CDR2 SYDVKM. The CDR3 spans 15 residues.

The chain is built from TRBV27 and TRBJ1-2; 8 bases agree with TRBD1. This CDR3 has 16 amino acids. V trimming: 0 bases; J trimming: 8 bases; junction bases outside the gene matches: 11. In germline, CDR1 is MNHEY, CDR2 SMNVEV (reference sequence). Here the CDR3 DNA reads TGTGCCAGCAGTTTATCGTTTGTAGCAGGGGGCGTAGGCTACACCTTC. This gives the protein CASSLSFVAGGVGYTF.

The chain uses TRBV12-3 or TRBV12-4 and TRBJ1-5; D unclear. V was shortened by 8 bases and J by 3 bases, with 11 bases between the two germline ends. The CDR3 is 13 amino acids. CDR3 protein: CASRLENNQPQHF. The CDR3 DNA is TGTGCCAGCCGTCTTGAGAACAATCAGCCCCAGCATTTT.

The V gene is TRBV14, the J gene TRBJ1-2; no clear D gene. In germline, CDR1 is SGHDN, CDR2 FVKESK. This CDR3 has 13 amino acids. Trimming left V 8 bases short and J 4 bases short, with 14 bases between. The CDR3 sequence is CASSLGGFYGYTF. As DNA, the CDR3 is TGTGCCAGCTCACTCGGCGGATTCTATGGCTACACCTTC. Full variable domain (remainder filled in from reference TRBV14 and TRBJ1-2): EAGVTQFPSHSVIEKGQTVTLRCDPISGHDNLYWYRRVMGKEIKFLLHFVKESKQDESGMPNNRFLAERTGGTYSTLKVQPAELEDSGVYFCASSLGGFYGYTFGSGTRLTVV.

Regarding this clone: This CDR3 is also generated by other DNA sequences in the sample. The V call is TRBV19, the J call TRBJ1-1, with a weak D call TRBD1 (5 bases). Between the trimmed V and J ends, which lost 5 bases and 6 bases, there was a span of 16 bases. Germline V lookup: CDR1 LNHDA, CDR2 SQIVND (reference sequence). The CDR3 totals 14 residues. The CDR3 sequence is CASSSRRGYAEAFF. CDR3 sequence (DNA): TGTGCCAGTAGTTCACGGAGGGGCTACGCTGAAGCTTTCTTT.

The CDR3 DNA reads as TGTGCCACCAGCAGAGATGGGGGACAGGGTTTGTGGGAGACCCAGTACTTC. Amino acid sequence: CATSRDGGQGLWETQYF. This chain links TRBV15 with TRBJ2-5, with TRBD1 matching 9 bases. The V gene's germline CDR1 is LNHNV and CDR2 YYDKDF (reference sequence). CDR3 size: 17 residues. The trim removed 0 bases at V and 5 bases at J, leaving 10 bases unmatched.

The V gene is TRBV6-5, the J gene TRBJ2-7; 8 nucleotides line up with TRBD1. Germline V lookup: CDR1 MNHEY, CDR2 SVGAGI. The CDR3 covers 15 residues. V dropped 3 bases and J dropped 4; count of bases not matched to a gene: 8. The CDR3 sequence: CASSYLAGGLYEQYF. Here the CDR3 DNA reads TGTGCCAGCAGTTATTTGGCAGGGGGCCTTTACGAGCAGTACTTC.

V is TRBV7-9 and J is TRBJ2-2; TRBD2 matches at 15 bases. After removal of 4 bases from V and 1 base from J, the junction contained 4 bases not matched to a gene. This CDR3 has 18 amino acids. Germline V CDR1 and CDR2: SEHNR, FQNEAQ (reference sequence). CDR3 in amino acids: CASSSRTSGRVNTGELFF. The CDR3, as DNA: TGTGCCAGCAGCTCCAGGACTAGCGGGAGGGTGAACACCGGGGAGCTGTTTTTT.

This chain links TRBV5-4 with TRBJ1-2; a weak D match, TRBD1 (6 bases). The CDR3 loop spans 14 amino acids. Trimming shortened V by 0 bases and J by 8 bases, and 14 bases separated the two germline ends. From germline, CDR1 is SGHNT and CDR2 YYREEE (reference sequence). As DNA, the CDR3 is TGTGCCAGCAGCTTGGCGGGCAGGGGAAGAGGCTACACCTTC. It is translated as CASSLAGRGRGYTF.

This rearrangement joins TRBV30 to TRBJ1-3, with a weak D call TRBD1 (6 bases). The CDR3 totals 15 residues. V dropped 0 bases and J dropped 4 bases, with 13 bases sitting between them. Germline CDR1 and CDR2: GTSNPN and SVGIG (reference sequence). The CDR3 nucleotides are TGTGCCTGGAGTGTACTGGGGGCTCCCGGAAACACCATATATTTT. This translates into CAWSVLGAPGNTIYF.

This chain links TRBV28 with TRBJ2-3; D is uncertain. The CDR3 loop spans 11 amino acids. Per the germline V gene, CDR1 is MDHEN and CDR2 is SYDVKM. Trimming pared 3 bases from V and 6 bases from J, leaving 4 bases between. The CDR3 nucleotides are TGTGCCAGCAGTTTCGGGGATACGCAGTATTTT. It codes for CASSFGDTQYF.

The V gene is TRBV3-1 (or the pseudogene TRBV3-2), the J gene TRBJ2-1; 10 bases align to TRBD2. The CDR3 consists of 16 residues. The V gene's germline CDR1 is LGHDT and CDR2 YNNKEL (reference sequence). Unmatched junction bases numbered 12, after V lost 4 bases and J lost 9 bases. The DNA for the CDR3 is TGTGCCAGCAGCCGAACGAGCGGGAGGGCCGCCGTTGAGCAGTTCTTC. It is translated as CASSRTSGRAAVEQFF.

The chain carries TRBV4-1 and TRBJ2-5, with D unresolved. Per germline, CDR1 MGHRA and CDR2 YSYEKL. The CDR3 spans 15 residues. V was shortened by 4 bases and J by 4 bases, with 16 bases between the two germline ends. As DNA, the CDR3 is TGCGCCAGCAGCCCCAACGATCGGGTCGGAGAGACCCAGTACTTC. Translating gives CASSPNDRVGETQYF.

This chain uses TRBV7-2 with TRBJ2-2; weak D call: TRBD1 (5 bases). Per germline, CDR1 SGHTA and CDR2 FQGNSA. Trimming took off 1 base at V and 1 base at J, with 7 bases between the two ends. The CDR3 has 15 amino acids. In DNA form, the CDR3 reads TGTGCCAGCAGCTTAGTCGACAGGAACACCGGGGAGCTGTTTTTT. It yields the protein CASSLVDRNTGELFF.

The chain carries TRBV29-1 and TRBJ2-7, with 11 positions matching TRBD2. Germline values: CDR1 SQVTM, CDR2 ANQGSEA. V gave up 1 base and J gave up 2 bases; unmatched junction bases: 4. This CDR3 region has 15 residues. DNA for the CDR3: TGCAGCGTTGAAGCAGGACTAGCGGGCACCTACGAGCAGTACTTC. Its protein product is CSVEAGLAGTYEQYF.

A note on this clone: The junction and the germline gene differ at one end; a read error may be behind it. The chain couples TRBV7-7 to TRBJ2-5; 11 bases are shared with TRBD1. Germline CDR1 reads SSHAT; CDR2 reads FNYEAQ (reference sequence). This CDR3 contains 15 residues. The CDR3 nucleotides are TGTGCTAGCAGCCCAGGGACAGGGGGCCAAGAGACCCAGTACTTC. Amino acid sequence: CASSPGTGGQETQYF. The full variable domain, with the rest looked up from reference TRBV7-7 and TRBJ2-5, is GAGVSQSPRYKVTKRGQDVTLRCDPISSHATLYWYQQALGQGPEFLTYFNYEAQPDKSGLPSDRFSAERPEGSISTLTIQRTEQRDSAMYRCASSPGTGGQETQYFGPGTRLLVL.